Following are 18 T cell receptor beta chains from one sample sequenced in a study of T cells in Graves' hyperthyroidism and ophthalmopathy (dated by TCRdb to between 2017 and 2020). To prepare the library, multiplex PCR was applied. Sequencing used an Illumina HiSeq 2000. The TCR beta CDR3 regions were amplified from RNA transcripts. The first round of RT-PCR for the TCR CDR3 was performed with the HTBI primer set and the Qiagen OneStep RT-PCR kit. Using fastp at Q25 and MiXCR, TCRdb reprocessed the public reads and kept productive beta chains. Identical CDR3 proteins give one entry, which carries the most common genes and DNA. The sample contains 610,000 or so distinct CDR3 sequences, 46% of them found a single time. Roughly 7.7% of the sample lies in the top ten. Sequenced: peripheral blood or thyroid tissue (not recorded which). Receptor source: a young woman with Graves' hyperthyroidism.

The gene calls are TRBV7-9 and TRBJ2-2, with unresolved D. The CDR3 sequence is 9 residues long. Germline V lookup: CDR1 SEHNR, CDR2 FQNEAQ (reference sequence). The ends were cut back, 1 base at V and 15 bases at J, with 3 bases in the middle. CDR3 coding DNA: TGTGCCAGCAGCTTAGGAGTGTTTTTT. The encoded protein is CASSLGVFF.

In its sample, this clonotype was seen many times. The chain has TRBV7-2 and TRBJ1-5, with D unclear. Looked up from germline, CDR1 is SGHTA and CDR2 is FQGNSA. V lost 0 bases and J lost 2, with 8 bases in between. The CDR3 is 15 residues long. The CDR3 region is CASSLAGLGNQPQHF. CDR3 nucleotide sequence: TGTGCCAGCAGCTTAGCTGGCCTGGGCAATCAGCCCCAGCATTTT. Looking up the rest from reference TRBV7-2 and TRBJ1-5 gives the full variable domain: GAGVSQSPSNKVTEKGKDVELRCDPISGHTALYWYRQSLGQGLEFLIYFQGNSAPDKSGLPSDRFSAERTGGSVSTLTIQRTQQEDSAVYLCASSLAGLGNQPQHFGDGTRLSIL.

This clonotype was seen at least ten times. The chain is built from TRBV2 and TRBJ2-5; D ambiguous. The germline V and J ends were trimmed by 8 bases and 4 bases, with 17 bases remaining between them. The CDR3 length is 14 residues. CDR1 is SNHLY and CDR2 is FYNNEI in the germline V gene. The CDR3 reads CASSHSLPPETQYF. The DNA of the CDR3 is TGTGCCAGCTCCCACTCGTTGCCCCCAGAGACCCAGTACTTC.

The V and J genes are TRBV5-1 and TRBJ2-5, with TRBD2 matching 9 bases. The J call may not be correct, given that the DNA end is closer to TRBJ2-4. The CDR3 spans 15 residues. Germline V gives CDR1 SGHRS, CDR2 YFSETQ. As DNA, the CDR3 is TGCGCCAGCAGCTTGAATGGAGCGGGAGGTTACATTCAGTACTTC. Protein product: CASSLNGAGGYIQYF.

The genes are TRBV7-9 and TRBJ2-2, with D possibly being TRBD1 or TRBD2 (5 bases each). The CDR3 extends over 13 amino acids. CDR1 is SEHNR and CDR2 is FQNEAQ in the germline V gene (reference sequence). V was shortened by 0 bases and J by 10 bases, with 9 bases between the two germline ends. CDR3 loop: CASSLAWGSELFF. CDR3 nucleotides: TGTGCCAGCAGCTTAGCGTGGGGGTCGGAGCTGTTTTTT.

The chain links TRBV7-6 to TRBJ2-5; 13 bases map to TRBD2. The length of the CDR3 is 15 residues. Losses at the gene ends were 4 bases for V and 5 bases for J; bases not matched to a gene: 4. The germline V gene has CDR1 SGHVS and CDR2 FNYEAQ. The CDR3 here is CASSSLAGGSETQYF. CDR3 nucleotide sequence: TGTGCCAGCAGCTCACTAGCGGGAGGGTCGGAGACCCAGTACTTC.

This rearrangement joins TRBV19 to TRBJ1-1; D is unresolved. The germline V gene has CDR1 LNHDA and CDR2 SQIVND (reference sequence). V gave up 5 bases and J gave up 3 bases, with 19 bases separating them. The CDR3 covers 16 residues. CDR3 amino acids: CASSLPVGRHYTEAFF. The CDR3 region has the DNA TGTGCCAGTAGTCTTCCCGTGGGCAGACACTACACTGAAGCTTTCTTT.

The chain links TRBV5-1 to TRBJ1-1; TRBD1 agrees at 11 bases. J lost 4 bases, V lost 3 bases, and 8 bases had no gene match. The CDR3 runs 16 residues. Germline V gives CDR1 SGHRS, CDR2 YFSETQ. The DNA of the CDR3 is TGCGCCAGCAGCTCCGATCCCGGGACAGGGGGCACTGAAGCTTTCTTT. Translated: CASSSDPGTGGTEAFF.

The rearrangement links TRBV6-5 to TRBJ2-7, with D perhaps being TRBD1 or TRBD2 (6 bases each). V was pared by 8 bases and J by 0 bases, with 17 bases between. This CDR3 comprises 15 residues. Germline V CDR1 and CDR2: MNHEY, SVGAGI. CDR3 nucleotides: TGTGCCAGCCTAGGGGGGATAGCGGACTCCTACGAGCAGTACTTC. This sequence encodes CASLGGIADSYEQYF.

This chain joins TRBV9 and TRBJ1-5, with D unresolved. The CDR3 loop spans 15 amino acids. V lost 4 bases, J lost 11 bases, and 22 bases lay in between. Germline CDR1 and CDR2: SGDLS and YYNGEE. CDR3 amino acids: CASSSGLAGGETQHF. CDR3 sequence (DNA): TGTGCCAGCAGCTCAGGACTAGCGGGAGGAGAGACCCAGCATTTT.

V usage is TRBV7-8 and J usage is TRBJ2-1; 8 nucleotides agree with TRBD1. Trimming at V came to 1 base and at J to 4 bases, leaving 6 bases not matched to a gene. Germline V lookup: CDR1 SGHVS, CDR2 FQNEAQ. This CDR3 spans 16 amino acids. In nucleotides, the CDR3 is TGTGCCAGCAGCTTAGACAACAGGGGGTCTTACAATGAGCAGTTCTTC. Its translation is CASSLDNRGSYNEQFF.

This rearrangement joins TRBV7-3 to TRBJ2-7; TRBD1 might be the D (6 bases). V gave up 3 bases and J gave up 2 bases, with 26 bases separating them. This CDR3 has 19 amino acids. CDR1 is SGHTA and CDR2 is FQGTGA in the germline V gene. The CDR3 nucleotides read TGTGCCAGCAGCTTCCCAGGGGTAGCAATCAGCCCCAGCACCTACGAGCAGTACTTC. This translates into CASSFPGVAISPSTYEQYF.

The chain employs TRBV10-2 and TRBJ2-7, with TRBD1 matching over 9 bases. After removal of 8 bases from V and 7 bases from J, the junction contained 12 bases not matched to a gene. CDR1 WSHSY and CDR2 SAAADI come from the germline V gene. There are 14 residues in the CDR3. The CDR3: CASGWTGASPEQYF. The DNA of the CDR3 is TGCGCCAGCGGATGGACAGGGGCCTCCCCGGAGCAGTACTTC.

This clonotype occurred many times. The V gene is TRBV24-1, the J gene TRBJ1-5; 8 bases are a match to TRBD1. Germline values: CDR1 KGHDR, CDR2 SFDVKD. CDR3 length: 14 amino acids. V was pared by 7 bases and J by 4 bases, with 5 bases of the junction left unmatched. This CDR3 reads CATRGQGLNQPQHF. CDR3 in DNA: TGTGCCACCAGAGGACAGGGCTTAAATCAGCCCCAGCATTTT.

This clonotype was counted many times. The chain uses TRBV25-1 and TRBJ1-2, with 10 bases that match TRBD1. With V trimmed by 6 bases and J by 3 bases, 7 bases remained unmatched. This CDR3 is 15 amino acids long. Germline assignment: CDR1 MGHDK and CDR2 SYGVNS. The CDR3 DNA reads TGTGCCAGCAGGCCCCGACAGGGGGCTGACTATGGCTACACCTTC. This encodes CASRPRQGADYGYTF.

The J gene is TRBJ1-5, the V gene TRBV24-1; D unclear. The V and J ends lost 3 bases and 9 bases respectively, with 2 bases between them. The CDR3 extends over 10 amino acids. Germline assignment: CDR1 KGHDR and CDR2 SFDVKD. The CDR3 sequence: CATSDAPQHF. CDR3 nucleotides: TGTGCCACCAGTGATGCGCCCCAGCATTTT.

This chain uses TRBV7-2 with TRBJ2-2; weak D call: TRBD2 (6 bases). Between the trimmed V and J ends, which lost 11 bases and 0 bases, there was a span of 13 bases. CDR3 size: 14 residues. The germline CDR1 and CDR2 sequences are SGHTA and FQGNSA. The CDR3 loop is CASVGGANTGELFF. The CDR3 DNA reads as TGTGCCTCTGTAGGCGGGGCGAACACCGGGGAGCTGTTTTTT.

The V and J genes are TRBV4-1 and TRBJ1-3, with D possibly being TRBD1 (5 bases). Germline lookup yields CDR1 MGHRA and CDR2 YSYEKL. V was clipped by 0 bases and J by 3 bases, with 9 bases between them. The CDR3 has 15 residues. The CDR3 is CASSQDLRGGNTIYF. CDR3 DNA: TGCGCCAGCAGCCAAGATCTAAGGGGTGGAAACACCATATATTTT.